This record covers a single T cell receptor (beta chain). Its antigen is currently not known. No base quality values were provided; no much bigger clone lies one nucleotide off. The record originates from a study of blood T cell repertoires in COVID-19 (dated by TCRdb to between 2020 and 2021). A note on the overall study: The collaborator samples originated in the United States, Italy and Spain and spanned the acute and convalescent phases of COVID-19. The sample metadata nearly always contained a de-identified subject ID, COVID-19 status, age in years and sex. The samples were drawn from the first 160 participants of the ongoing ImmuneRACE study and from 950 to 1,500 subjects provided by 6 global collaborators. The material from the prospective study consisted of cDNA or gDNA derived from T cells, B-cell-depleted T cells, or PBMCs. Deeply sampled blood TCRbeta repertoires from subjects exposed to, actively infected with, or recovered from COVID-19 were included in the dataset. A freely available public database, intended as a resource for researchers studying the immune response to SARS-CoV-2, is where the repertoires were released. Where available, HLA class I and class II types were taken from metadata supplied by the sample provider and were not determined by assay-based typing.

One collaborating source in Seattle enrolled patients while the patients were actively infected and followed the patients over time throughout the course of disease. Each collaborating institution followed its own protocols to collect whole blood in K2EDTA tubes. For TCRbeta analysis, collaborators shipped samples in one of three forms: frozen whole blood, isolated PBMCs, or DNA extracted from either of those sample types. TCRbeta CDR3 regions were amplified from genomic DNA by means of the immunoSEQ Assay, a bias-controlled multiplex PCR. The paper's processing steps were these. The number of nucleated cells in each sample was estimated from the amplification of reference gene primers within the assay. To quantify the absolute abundance of each unique TCRbeta CDR3 rearrangement, sequence reads were collapsed and filtered. For each sample, productive Simpson clonality was calculated by taking the square root of Simpson's diversity index across productive rearrangements. TCRdb holds this immuneACCESS table with in-frame rearrangements only. Some clones are missing; in checked studies, unresolved V genes explain under half, and the rest has no known cause. V, J and clone size are those of that table, while D and trimming were read from the DNA. For this sample there are 150,000 or so clones; 80% to 90% appear just once. Of the sample, roughly 13% falls within the top ten clones.

Results the study describes overall, beyond this receptor: The quantity of clinical and demographic metadata differed by source and by participant and was supplied without curation.

The CDR3 contains 14 residues, cysteine and phenylalanine counted. The only DNA kept is the CDR3, 42 bases in frame from the first base. Via the germline V gene (reference sequence), CDR1 is WNHNN and CDR2 SYGVQD. V is clipped by 2 bases and J by 0 bases, and the sequence between their germline boundaries is 7 bases long. This clonotype originated in a man younger than 30 with COVID-19, enrolled during active disease. The chain employs TRBV10-1 and TRBJ1-1; TRBD1 is perhaps the D gene, given 5 matching bases. The sequenced sample consisted of peripheral blood. The CDR3 region reads CASSEDSMNTEAFF. The nucleotide sequence is TGCGCCAGCAGTGAGGACAGCATGAACACTGAAGCTTTCTTT.